Listed here are 15 T cell receptor beta chains from one sample, sequenced in a study of neoadjuvant anti-PD-1 for oral cavity cancer. Method: immunoSEQ multiplex PCR; TCRdb's copy keeps in-frame clones and lacks some. The sample has around 14,000 clones; roughly 71% are singletons. This specimen consisted of PBMCs, obtained before nivolumab (anti-PD-1) treatment. Source of these receptors: a person aged 40-85 years with oral cavity squamous cell carcinoma.

The V call is TRBV11-2, the J call TRBJ2-6; weak D call: TRBD1 (5 bases). Germline lookup yields CDR1 SGHAT and CDR2 FQNNGV. This CDR3 is 18 amino acids long. Between the trimmed V and J ends, which lost 6 bases and 1 base, there was a span of 19 bases. The CDR3 DNA sequence: TGTGCCAGCAGGAAACTCAGACAGTTACAATCTGGGGCCAACGTCCTGACTTTC. Encoded protein: CASRKLRQLQSGANVLTF.

The chain links TRBV28 to TRBJ1-1, with D maybe TRBD1 (6 bases). CDR1 MDHEN and CDR2 SYDVKM come from the germline V gene. The CDR3 spans 16 residues. Trimming left V 3 bases short and J 1 base short, with 15 bases between. The CDR3 DNA follows: TGTGCCAGCAGTTTCCAGGGGATGTTAGGGAACACTGAAGCTTTCTTT. Protein sequence: CASSFQGMLGNTEAFF.

This clone has a single count. The chain has TRBV29-1 and TRBJ2-3, with D possibly being TRBD2 (6 bases). The V end lost 7 bases, the J end lost 4 bases, and 18 bases lay between the germline ends. The CDR3 is made up of 14 amino acids. Germline V gene sequence: CDR1 SQVTM, CDR2 ANQGSEA. The CDR3: CSARPGVGADTQYF. DNA for the CDR3: TGCAGCGCACGGCCGGGAGTAGGGGCAGATACGCAGTATTTT.

This clone has more than one count but fewer than ten. V usage is TRBV19 and J usage is TRBJ1-2; D not certain. Trimming removed 3 bases from V and 4 bases from J, with 9 bases in between. Per germline, CDR1 LNHDA and CDR2 SQIVND (reference sequence). This CDR3 has 13 amino acids. CDR3 sequence (DNA): TGTGCCAGTAGTATCGGTTCTAGCTATGGCTACACCTTC. Translated, it gives CASSIGSSYGYTF.

J is TRBJ2-1 and V is TRBV7-6; 8 nucleotides align to TRBD2. Looked up from germline, CDR1 is SGHVS and CDR2 is FNYEAQ. Germline trimming cut 5 bases from V and 4 bases from J; bases unmatched to any gene: 7. The CDR3 has 15 amino acids. The CDR3 sequence is CASSPLADLYNEQFF. The DNA for the CDR3 is TGTGCCAGCAGCCCACTAGCGGACCTGTACAATGAGCAGTTCTTC.

The rearrangement uses TRBV9 and TRBJ2-1; 7 bases are shared with TRBD2. V trimming: 0 bases; J trimming: 6 bases; junction bases outside the gene matches: 9. CDR1 is SGDLS, CDR2 YYNGEE, per germline. The CDR3 sequence is 16 residues long. The CDR3 here is CASSVAGSGEANEQFF. CDR3 DNA: TGTGCCAGCAGCGTAGCTGGAAGCGGGGAGGCCAATGAGCAGTTCTTC.

This chain joins TRBV5-4 and TRBJ2-3; maybe TRBD1 (5 bases). This CDR3 comprises 16 residues. CDR1 is SGHNT and CDR2 is YYREEE in the germline V gene (reference sequence). V lost 0 bases to trimming and J lost 0 bases, with 11 bases between them. This CDR3 reads CASSLVAWGSTDTQYF. CDR3 nucleotides: TGTGCCAGCAGCTTGGTGGCTTGGGGCAGCACAGATACGCAGTATTTT.

V usage is TRBV5-1 and J usage is TRBJ2-5; no clear D gene. Germline V gene sequence: CDR1 SGHRS, CDR2 YFSETQ. This CDR3 is 15 amino acids long. Trimming took 1 base from V and 4 from J, leaving 14 bases between them. CDR3 protein: CASSLQKRSRETQYF. CDR3 sequence (DNA): TGCGCCAGCAGCTTGCAAAAGCGATCCCGAGAGACCCAGTACTTC.

The chain links TRBV5-1 to TRBJ1-2, with D tentatively TRBD1 (6 bases). V shed 0 bases and J shed 6 bases, with 18 bases lying between them. Germline lookup yields CDR1 SGHRS and CDR2 YFSETQ. CDR3 length equals 16 residues. As DNA, the CDR3 is TGCGCCAGCAGCTTGGAGCGGGGGAGGGGGACGGATGGCTACACCTTC. It yields the protein CASSLERGRGTDGYTF.

The genes are TRBV6-5 and TRBJ2-2, with D perhaps being TRBD1 or TRBD2 (5 bases each). The CDR3 extends over 15 amino acids. In germline, CDR1 is MNHEY, CDR2 SVGAGI. V was shortened by 0 bases and J by 6 bases, with 11 bases between the two germline ends. Here the CDR3 DNA reads TGTGCCAGCAGTTACTCGGGGACGAGAGCCGGGGAGCTGTTTTTT. Its translation is CASSYSGTRAGELFF.

This rearrangement joins TRBV7-9 to TRBJ2-3, with 7 bases fitting TRBD1. Germline V lookup: CDR1 SEHNR, CDR2 FQNEAQ (reference sequence). V was pared by 4 bases and J by 5 bases, with 6 bases of the junction left unmatched. The CDR3 has 14 residues. The CDR3 DNA follows: TGTGCCAGCAGCTCCGGGACAGTTAGAGATACGCAGTATTTT. Translation gives CASSSGTVRDTQYF.

The chain is built from TRBV18 and TRBJ1-1; maybe TRBD1 (5 bases). V lost 6 bases and J 4 bases, leaving 24 bases between the germline ends. The CDR3 is 17 amino acids. Per germline, CDR1 KGHSH and CDR2 LQKENI. The CDR3 sequence: CASSQVNQGSRGTEAFF. As DNA, the CDR3 is TGTGCCAGCTCCCAAGTGAACCAAGGTTCGAGGGGCACTGAAGCTTTCTTT.

This clone was observed a handful of times. This rearrangement joins TRBV30 to TRBJ1-6; D not certain. This CDR3 comprises 15 residues. V was shortened by 5 bases and J by 0 bases, with 11 bases between the two germline ends. CDR1 is GTSNPN, CDR2 SVGIG, per germline (reference sequence). The CDR3 loop reads CAWGRLSSYNSPLHF. The CDR3 coding sequence is TGTGCCTGGGGACGGCTGAGCTCCTATAATTCACCCCTCCACTTT. The full variable domain, with the rest looked up from reference TRBV30 and TRBJ1-6, is SQTIHQWPATLVQPVGSPLSLECTVEGTSNPNLYWYRQAAGRGLQLLFYSVGIGQISSEVPQNLSASRPQDRQFILSSKKLLLSDSGFYLCAWGRLSSYNSPLHFGNGTRLTVT.

This clone was recorded once. V is TRBV5-8 and J is TRBJ2-4; TRBD1 matches 7 bases. The CDR3 runs 15 residues. Germline loops: CDR1 SGHTS, CDR2 YDEGEE. Trimming took 5 bases from V and 3 from J; bases not matched to a gene: 8. CDR3 bases: TGTGCCAGCAGAGACAGGGATCTCCACAAAAACATTCAGTACTTC. Translated: CASRDRDLHKNIQYF.

This clone was recorded only once. The chain combines TRBV27 with TRBJ2-6; D not resolved. The CDR3 is made up of 14 amino acids. The V gene lost 5 bases and the J gene lost 0 bases, with 5 bases spanning the gap. The germline gives CDR1 MNHEY, CDR2 SMNVEV (reference sequence). CDR3 protein: CASSVSSGANVLTF. The CDR3 nucleotides read TGTGCCAGCAGTGTAAGCTCTGGGGCCAACGTCCTGACTTTC.